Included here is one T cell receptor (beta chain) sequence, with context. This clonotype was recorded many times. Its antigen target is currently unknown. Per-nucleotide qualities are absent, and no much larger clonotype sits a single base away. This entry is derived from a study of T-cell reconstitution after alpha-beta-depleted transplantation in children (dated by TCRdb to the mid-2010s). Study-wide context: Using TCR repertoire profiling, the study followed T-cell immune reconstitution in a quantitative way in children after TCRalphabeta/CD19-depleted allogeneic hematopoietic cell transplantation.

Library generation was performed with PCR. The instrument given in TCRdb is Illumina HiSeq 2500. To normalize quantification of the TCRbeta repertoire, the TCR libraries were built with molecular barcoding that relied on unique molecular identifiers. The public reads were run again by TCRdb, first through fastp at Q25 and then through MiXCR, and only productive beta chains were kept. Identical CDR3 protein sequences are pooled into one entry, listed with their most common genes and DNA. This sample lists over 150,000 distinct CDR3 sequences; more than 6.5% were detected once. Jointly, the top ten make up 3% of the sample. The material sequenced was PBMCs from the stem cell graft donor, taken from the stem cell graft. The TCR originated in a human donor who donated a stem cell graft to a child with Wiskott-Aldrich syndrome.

Here is the DNA: TGTGCCAGCAGCTTGCTGTCACAGGGGGGGGAAAAACTGTTTTTT. It codes for CASSLLSQGGEKLFF. The chain uses TRBV5-5 and TRBJ1-4, with TRBD1 matching 8 junction bases. Measured from the cysteine to the phenylalanine, the CDR3 is 15 residues long. Just the 45-base CDR3 DNA is kept, in frame starting at base 1. According to the germline V gene (reference sequence), CDR1 reads SGHKS and CDR2 reads YYEKEE. Compared with germline, V lacks 1 base and J lacks 8 bases; bases without a gene match: 7.